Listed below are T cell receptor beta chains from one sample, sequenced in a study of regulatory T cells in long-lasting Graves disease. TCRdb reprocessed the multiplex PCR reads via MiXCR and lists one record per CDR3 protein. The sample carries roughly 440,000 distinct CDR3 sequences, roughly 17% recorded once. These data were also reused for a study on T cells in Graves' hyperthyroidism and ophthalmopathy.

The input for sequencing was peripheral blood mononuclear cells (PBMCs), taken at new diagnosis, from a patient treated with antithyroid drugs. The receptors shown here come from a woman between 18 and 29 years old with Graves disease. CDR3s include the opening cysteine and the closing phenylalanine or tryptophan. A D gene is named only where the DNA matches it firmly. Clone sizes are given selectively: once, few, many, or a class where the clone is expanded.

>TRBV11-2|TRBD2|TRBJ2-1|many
CASSRTSGLYNEQFF
TGTGCCAGCAGCCGAACTAGCGGGCTGTACAATGAGCAGTTCTTC
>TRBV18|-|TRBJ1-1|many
CASSPHVQMNTEAFF
TGTGCCAGCTCACCACACGTTCAGATGAACACTGAAGCTTTCTTT
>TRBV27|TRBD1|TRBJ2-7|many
CASSLLGRGHEQYF
TGTGCCAGCAGTTTATTGGGCAGGGGGCACGAGCAGTACTTC
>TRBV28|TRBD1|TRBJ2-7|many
CASSLSPGQGILGEQYF
TGTGCCAGCAGTTTATCGCCGGGACAGGGTATATTAGGCGAGCAGTACTTC
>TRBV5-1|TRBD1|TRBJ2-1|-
CASSATGGEQFF
TGCGCCAGCAGCGCGACAGGGGGAGAGCAGTTCTTC
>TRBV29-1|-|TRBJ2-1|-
CSVVLSEQFF
TGCAGCGTTGTATTGAGTGAGCAGTTCTTC
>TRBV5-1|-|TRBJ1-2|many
CASSLATDGYTF
TGCGCCAGCAGCTTGGCAACAGATGGCTACACCTTC
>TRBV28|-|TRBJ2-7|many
CASRRGQSYEQYF
TGTGCCAGCAGGCGAGGACAGAGCTACGAGCAGTACTTC
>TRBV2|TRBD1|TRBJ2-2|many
CATERTGNTGELFF
TGTGCCACCGAGCGGACAGGGAACACCGGGGAGCTGTTTTTT
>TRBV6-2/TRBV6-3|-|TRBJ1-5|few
CASSSYLKQPQHF
TGTGCCAGCAGCTCCTACCTCAAACAGCCCCAGCATTTT
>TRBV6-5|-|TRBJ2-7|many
CASSYSLATTYEQYF
TGTGCCAGCAGTTACAGCCTAGCGACCACTTACGAGCAGTACTTC
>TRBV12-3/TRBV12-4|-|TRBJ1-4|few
CASSSRIATNEKLFF
TGTGCCAGCAGTTCCCGGATTGCAACTAATGAAAAACTGTTTTTT
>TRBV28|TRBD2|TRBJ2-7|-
CASSSTQGLAGYEQYF
TGTGCCAGCAGTTCCACCCAGGGACTAGCGGGATATGAGCAGTACTTC
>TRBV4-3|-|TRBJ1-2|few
CASSQDISGSSSNGYTF
TGCGCCAGCAGCCAAGATATATCAGGGTCCTCCTCTAATGGCTACACCTTC
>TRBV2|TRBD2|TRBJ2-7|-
CASSLTSGRYVQYF
TGTGCCAGCAGCCTGACTAGCGGGAGATACGTGCAGTACTTC
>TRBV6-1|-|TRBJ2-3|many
CASSDKEADTQYF
TGTGCCAGCAGCGACAAAGAAGCAGATACGCAGTATTTT
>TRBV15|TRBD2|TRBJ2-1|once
CATSGIAGGYNEQFF
TGTGCCACCAGCGGTATAGCGGGAGGCTACAATGAGCAGTTCTTC
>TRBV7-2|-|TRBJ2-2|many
CASTAWGPNTGELFF
TGTGCCAGCACCGCCTGGGGGCCTAACACCGGGGAGCTGTTTTTT
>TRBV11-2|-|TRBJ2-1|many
CASSGPGPEFF
TGTGCCAGCAGCGGTCCGGGACCCGAGTTCTTC
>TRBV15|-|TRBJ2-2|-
CATSREVAGELFF
TGTGCCACCAGCAGAGAGGTGGCCGGGGAGCTGTTTTTT
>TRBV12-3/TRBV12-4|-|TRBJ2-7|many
CASNRGERSYEQYF
TGTGCCAGTAACCGAGGGGAGCGGAGCTACGAGCAGTACTTC
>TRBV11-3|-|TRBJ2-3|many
CASSLLQGIDTQYF
TGTGCCAGCAGCTTACTGCAGGGAATAGATACGCAGTATTTT
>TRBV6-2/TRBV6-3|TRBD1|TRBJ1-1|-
CASSYSTRDRGRAFF
TGTGCCAGCAGTTACTCGACCCGGGACAGGGGAAGAGCTTTCTTT
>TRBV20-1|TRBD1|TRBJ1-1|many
CSARRGTGVNTEAFF
TGCAGTGCTAGAAGGGGAACAGGGGTGAACACTGAAGCTTTCTTT
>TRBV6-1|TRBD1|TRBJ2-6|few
CASLGTGLSGANILTF
TGTGCCAGCCTGGGGACAGGGTTATCTGGGGCCAACATCCTGACTTTC
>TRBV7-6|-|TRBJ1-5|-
CASSLQGLDNQPQHF
TGTGCCAGCAGCTTACAGGGTCTCGACAATCAGCCCCAGCATTTT
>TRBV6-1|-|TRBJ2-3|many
CASTRDSDFTDTQYF
TGTGCCAGCACAAGGGACTCCGACTTCACAGATACGCAGTATTTT
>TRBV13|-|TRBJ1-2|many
CASSRTVGYGYTF
TGTGCCAGCAGCCGGACCGTTGGCTATGGCTACACCTTC
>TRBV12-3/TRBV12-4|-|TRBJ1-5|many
CASSPGQSTNQPQHF
TGTGCCAGCAGCCCCGGACAGAGTACCAATCAGCCCCAGCATTTT
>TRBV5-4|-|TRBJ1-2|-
CASSADGTFGYTF
TGTGCCAGCAGCGCCGACGGGACGTTTGGCTACACCTTC
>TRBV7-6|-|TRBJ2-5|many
CASTFQAQETQYF
TGTGCCAGCACATTCCAGGCGCAAGAGACCCAGTACTTC
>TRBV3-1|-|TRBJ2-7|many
CASSPWGGGTYEQYF
TGTGCCAGCAGCCCGTGGGGAGGCGGTACCTACGAGCAGTACTTC
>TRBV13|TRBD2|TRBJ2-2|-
CASRRDYNTGELFF
TGTGCCAGCAGGCGGGACTACAACACCGGGGAGCTGTTTTTT
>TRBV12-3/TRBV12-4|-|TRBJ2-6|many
CASSSTADWNSGANVLTF
TGTGCCAGCAGTTCTACGGCGGACTGGAACTCTGGGGCCAACGTCCTGACTTTC
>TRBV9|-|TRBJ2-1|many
CASSVGAIGRTDEQFF
TGTGCCAGCAGCGTAGGGGCTATAGGGCGAACGGATGAGCAGTTCTTC
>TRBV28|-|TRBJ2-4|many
CASSFRTVLAKNIQYF
TGTGCCAGCAGTTTTCGGACAGTCCTTGCCAAAAACATTCAGTACTTC
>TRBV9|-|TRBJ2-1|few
CASSVSTGVHHEQFF
TGTGCCAGCAGCGTAAGTACCGGGGTTCACCATGAGCAGTTCTTC
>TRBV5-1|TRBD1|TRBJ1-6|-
CASRLGYGTGGNNSPLHF
TGCGCCAGCAGACTGGGATACGGGACAGGGGGAAATAATTCACCCCTCCACTTT
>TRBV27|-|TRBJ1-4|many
CASRVRGGSEKLFF
TGTGCCAGCAGAGTCAGGGGCGGGAGTGAAAAACTGTTTTTT
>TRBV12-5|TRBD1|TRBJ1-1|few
CASGVSTGVFTEAFF
TGTGCTAGTGGTGTCTCGACAGGGGTTTTCACTGAAGCTTTCTTT
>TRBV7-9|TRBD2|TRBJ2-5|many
CASSNRTSSQETQYF
TGTGCCAGCAGCAACAGGACTAGCAGCCAAGAGACCCAGTACTTC
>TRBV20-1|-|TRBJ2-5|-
CSAPPADKQETQYF
TGCAGTGCCCCGCCGGCGGACAAGCAAGAGACCCAGTACTTC
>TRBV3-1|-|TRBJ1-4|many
CASSPRVMAEKLFF
TGTGCCAGCAGCCCCCGGGTCATGGCTGAAAAACTGTTTTTT
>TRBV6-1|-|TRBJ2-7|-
CASYGPPKQYF
TGTGCCAGTTATGGACCCCCGAAGCAGTACTTC
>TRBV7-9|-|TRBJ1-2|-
CASSPNDRNYGYTF
TGTGCCAGCAGCCCAAACGACAGGAACTATGGCTACACCTTC